The entry below gives a single T cell receptor beta chain sequence along with its context. These data belong to a study of blood T cell repertoires in COVID-19. Study context: Sites in the United States, Italy and Spain provided acute and convalescent COVID-19 samples. The cDNA or gDNA used as material had been derived from T cells, B-cell-depleted T cells, or PBMCs.

The CDR3 has 15 amino acids. Germline CDR1 is SNHLY and CDR2 is FYNNEI. With 7 bases clipped from V and 6 bases from J, the junction kept 9 bases outside the gene matches. In the original processing: For nucleated cells, counts were estimated from reference gene primer amplification. The repertoire was sequenced with immunoSEQ multiplex PCR; TCRdb's copy has only in-frame clones and lacks some. The V and J calls and clone size are taken from that table; D and trimming were inferred from the DNA. This repertoire shows 100,000 to 150,000 clones, about 80% found once; its top ten account for about 15%. The specimen was peripheral blood. The chain employs TRBV2 and TRBJ2-3; 11 bases are a match to TRBD2. This receptor was taken from a woman between 45 and 65 years old with acute or convalescent COVID-19. CDR3 in amino acids: CASKIIAGGEDTQYF. The CDR3 coding sequence is TGTGCCAGCAAGATAATAGCGGGGGGGGAGGATACGCAGTATTTT.